What follows is one TCR beta chain and its context. What it binds is not known. A second PCR, run for roughly 7 to 11 cycles, used a sample-barcoded 5' primer plus a J-beta primer mix. With 12 random nucleotides, a template-switch adaptor tagged each individual cDNA molecule. TCRdb passed the 5' RACE reads through MiXCR, listing each CDR3 protein once. This table has 780,000 or so distinct CDR3 sequences, about 53% appearing once. These data are taken from a study of blood T cells in healthy people across ages. Across the study: Per two T cells, template switching captured roughly one barcoded beta molecule.

Study-wide points: More naive CD4+ cells and higher diversity marked long-lived donors relative to aged donors.

Trimming cost V 6 bases and J 5 bases, with 19 bases left between them. Per the germline V gene, CDR1 is SQVTM and CDR2 is ANQGSEA. The CDR3 length is 14 residues. The chain is built from TRBV29-1 and TRBJ2-5, with D perhaps TRBD2 (6 bases). This clonotype was sampled from an elderly man in good health. Sequenced sample: blood. The CDR3 region has the DNA TGCAGCGTCGTAGATGGGAGGTCCGGGGAGACCCAGTACTTC. Translated, it gives CSVVDGRSGETQYF.